This T cell receptor beta chain was found in a study of cytomegalovirus exposure and HLA in healthy donors. Overall study: A later analysis reported the same platform for the roughly 120 validation repertoires and the 500 to 750 first-cohort repertoires. Findings of the study overall: A list of 150 to 200 TCR beta chains associated with cytomegalovirus was given. In a later analysis, first-cohort TCR clusters were found to tend to co-occur in the roughly 120 validation repertoires.

Per germline, CDR1 SEHNR and CDR2 FQNEAQ (reference sequence). After removal of 5 bases from V and 5 bases from J, the junction contained 8 bases not matched to a gene. The CDR3 is 14 amino acids. Measured with immunoSEQ multiplex PCR; TCRdb has only the in-frame clones, and not every one. The data hold approximately 100,000 clones, with roughly 92% observed a single time. With respect to this clone: Its target is not known.

Sample: PBMCs. The V gene is TRBV7-9, the J gene TRBJ1-2; 7 positions agree with TRBD1. The receptor's source is a woman aged 25 to 39 in good health and CMV-seropositive. In DNA, the CDR3 is TGTGCCAGCAGCCGGGACAGCGGTACATATGGCTACACCTTC. This encodes CASSRDSGTYGYTF.